Shown below are 27 T cell receptor beta chains from a single sample sequenced in a study of shared clonotypes between healthy human individuals. TCRdb keeps only in-frame clones here, not all; method: immunoSEQ multiplex PCR. The data hold about 1.1 million clones, with about 72% observed a single time. The specimen sequenced was memory CD4+ T cells from PBMCs. Indicated subset: CD45RA-negative fraction. These receptors were taken from a man aged 18-30 years in good health. Some clones in this sample may be carry-over from other donors' samples.

The chain is built from TRBV18 and TRBJ1-5; D not resolved. The CDR3 extends over 15 amino acids. Per germline, CDR1 KGHSH and CDR2 LQKENI. V gave up 2 bases and J gave up 1 base, with 9 bases separating them. The CDR3 reads CASSPGRESNQPQHF. The CDR3 region has the DNA TGTGCCAGCTCACCAGGCCGGGAGAGCAATCAGCCCCAGCATTTT.

The chain links TRBV7-9 to TRBJ2-7, with 13 bases lining up with TRBD2. The V gene's germline CDR1 is SEHNR and CDR2 FQNEAQ (reference sequence). This CDR3 has 15 residues. V lost 5 bases and J lost 5; bases outside the gene matches: 6. CDR3 sequence reads: CASSVPGLAGNEQYF. The CDR3 nucleotides are TGTGCCAGCAGCGTTCCGGGACTAGCGGGAAACGAGCAGTACTTC.

The chain links TRBV5-1 to TRBJ2-5; D perhaps matches TRBD1 (5 bases). Germline V gives CDR1 SGHRS, CDR2 YFSETQ. The CDR3 loop spans 14 amino acids. V lost 0 bases to trimming and J lost 3 bases, with 9 bases between them. CDR3 in DNA: TGCGCCAGCAGCTTGGGGGGCAGGGAAGAGACCCAGTACTTC. It encodes CASSLGGREETQYF. Full variable domain (outside the CDR3, taken from reference TRBV5-1 and TRBJ2-5): KAGVTQTPRYLIKTRGQQVTLSCSPISGHRSVSWYQQTPGQGLQFLFEYFSETQRNKGNFPGRFSGRQFSNSRSEMNVSTLELGDSALYLCASSLGGREETQYFGPGTRLLVL.

This clone appeared a single time. A read error is likely here: a far larger clone is one base away. Other DNA variants within this sample encode the same CDR3. The chain uses TRBV7-9 and TRBJ2-5; 11 bases align to TRBD1. CDR3 length equals 14 residues. From germline, CDR1 is SEHNR and CDR2 FQNEAQ (reference sequence). Trimming cost V 5 bases and J 4 bases; bases outside gene matches: 3. The CDR3 protein is CASSPDRGRETQYF. In nucleotides, the CDR3 is TGTGCCAGCAGCCCGGACAGGGGGCGAGAGACCCAGTACTTC.

This clone has more than one count but fewer than ten. This sequence joins TRBV6-1 and TRBJ2-1; D is uncertain. V lost 6 bases to trimming and J lost 10 bases, with 16 bases between them. Germline values: CDR1 MNHNS, CDR2 SASEGT. The CDR3 contains 13 residues. CDR3 region: CASSDPPMGEQFF. The CDR3 bases are TGTGCCAGCAGCGATCCCCCTATGGGAGAGCAGTTCTTC.

The CDR3 sequence is CASSRQGRETQYF. The CDR3 nucleotides read TGTGCCAGCAGTCGACAGGGGCGGGAGACCCAGTACTTC. This chain joins TRBV27 and TRBJ2-5, with TRBD1 matching over 8 bases. The V segment lost 5 bases and the J segment 5 bases; nucleotides outside the gene matches: 4. This CDR3 has 13 residues. CDR1 is MNHEY and CDR2 is SMNVEV in the germline V gene (reference sequence).

This rearrangement joins TRBV7-2 to TRBJ2-7, with 8 bases that match TRBD2. CDR3 length: 14 residues. J was trimmed by 3 bases and V by 4 bases; bases with no gene match: 5. The germline CDR1 and CDR2 sequences are SGHTA and FQGNSA. The CDR3 DNA reads TGTGCCAGCAGCTCCGCCGGGAGGGTCTACGAGCAGTACTTC. Its translation: CASSSAGRVYEQYF.

This chain uses TRBV5-8 with TRBJ2-5; D is undetermined. CDR3 length: 14 amino acids. Germline V gene data show CDR1 as SGHTS and CDR2 as YDEGEE. V lost 4 bases and J lost 1, with 11 bases in between. CDR3 nucleotides: TGTGCCAGCAGCCCGGCCACATTCCAAGAGACCCAGTACTTC. This codes for CASSPATFQETQYF.

Worth noting for this clone: This specimen includes other DNA sequences encoding the same CDR3. This chain uses TRBV6-6 with TRBJ1-1; D remains ambiguous. The V end was cut by 2 bases, the J end by 1 base, with 5 bases between. Germline loops: CDR1 MNHNY, CDR2 SVGAGI (reference sequence). This CDR3 has 13 residues. In nucleotides, the CDR3 is TGTGCCAGCAGTTACCCAGCGAACACTGAAGCTTTCTTT. It yields the protein CASSYPANTEAFF.

The chain combines TRBV9 with TRBJ1-1; no clear D. This CDR3 is 14 amino acids long. Germline loops: CDR1 SGDLS, CDR2 YYNGEE. Trimming took 4 bases from V and 2 from J, leaving 12 bases between them. The DNA for the CDR3 is TGTGCCAGCAGCACCCAGACGTCAAACACTGAAGCTTTCTTT. It encodes CASSTQTSNTEAFF.

Here the CDR3 reads CASRANTGVTYEQYF. The CDR3 DNA follows: TGTGCCAGCAGGGCGAATACAGGGGTGACCTACGAGCAGTACTTC. This chain links TRBV6-6 with TRBJ2-7; 7 nucleotides align to TRBD1. The trim removed 6 bases at V and 2 bases at J, leaving 10 bases unmatched. Germline values: CDR1 MNHNY, CDR2 SVGAGI (reference sequence). This CDR3 region has 15 residues.

The V and J genes are TRBV7-3 and TRBJ1-2; D is unresolved. The ends were cut back, 5 bases at V and 4 bases at J, with 11 bases in the middle. Germline values: CDR1 SGHTA, CDR2 FQGTGA. The CDR3 runs 13 residues. The chain's CDR3 is CASSPTTGYGYTF. The CDR3 nucleotides are TGTGCCAGCAGCCCGACTACGGGCTATGGCTACACCTTC.

To note about this clone: This sample includes further DNA sequences coding for the same CDR3. The rearrangement links TRBV25-1 to TRBJ2-3; D gene unclear. V was cut by 2 bases and J by 2 bases, with 20 bases left in between. CDR3 length: 18 residues. CDR1 and CDR2 (germline): MGHDK, SYGVNS. In DNA form, the CDR3 reads TGTGCCAGCAGTGAAAATAGTGGAACTCCAGGTGCCACAGATACGCAGTATTTT. Encoded protein: CASSENSGTPGATDTQYF.

This clone was picked up one time. The chain employs TRBV19 and TRBJ1-5; no clear D gene. V was cut by 4 bases and J by 7 bases, with 11 bases left in between. The CDR3 is 13 residues long. Germline V lookup: CDR1 LNHDA, CDR2 SQIVND (reference sequence). The chain's CDR3 is CASSRWANQPQHF. The CDR3 DNA follows: TGTGCCAGTAGTAGGTGGGCAAACCAGCCCCAGCATTTT.

The V and J genes are TRBV19 and TRBJ2-3, with D uncertain. The CDR3 is 12 amino acids. The V gene's germline CDR1 is LNHDA and CDR2 SQIVND (reference sequence). Trimming removed 4 bases at V and 4 bases at J, with 6 bases between. The CDR3 DNA sequence: TGTGCCAGTAGTACCCGTCCAGATACGCAGTATTTT. Translation: CASSTRPDTQYF.

V is TRBV10-3 and J is TRBJ1-5; D is unclear. Trimming took 1 base from V and 1 from J, leaving 8 bases between them. The length of the CDR3 is 15 residues. CDR1 and CDR2 from the germline V gene are ENHRY and SYGVKD. The CDR3 reads CAISEFLPSNQPQHF. DNA of the CDR3: TGTGCCATCAGTGAGTTCCTCCCCAGCAATCAGCCCCAGCATTTT.

The chain carries TRBV27 and TRBJ1-3; D is unclear. Germline CDR1 reads MNHEY; CDR2 reads SMNVEV (reference sequence). Trimming stripped 6 bases from V and 2 bases from J, with 11 bases between. This CDR3 has 14 amino acids. The CDR3 DNA sequence: TGTGCCAGCAGCCGACTGAACGCTGGAAACACCATATATTTT. Translated, it gives CASSRLNAGNTIYF.

This chain connects TRBV5-1 to TRBJ2-2; D perhaps matches TRBD2 (5 bases). The CDR3 is made up of 13 amino acids. Germline V gene data show CDR1 as SGHRS and CDR2 as YFSETQ. V was trimmed by 4 bases and J by 8 bases, leaving 12 bases between them. The CDR3 loop reads CASSDGLPGELFF. Written as DNA, the CDR3 is TGCGCCAGCAGCGATGGACTGCCAGGGGAGCTGTTTTTT.

The genes are TRBV11-1 and TRBJ2-5; D remains ambiguous. The V gene's germline CDR1 is SGHAT and CDR2 FQDESV (reference sequence). The CDR3 is 13 residues long. V shed 2 bases and J shed 5 bases, with 9 bases lying between them. The CDR3 DNA is TGTGCCAGCAGCTTATCAGTACGGGAGACCCAGTACTTC. Translated: CASSLSVRETQYF.

This sequence joins TRBV7-9 and TRBJ2-6; D might be TRBD2 (5 bases). Looked up from germline, CDR1 is SEHNR and CDR2 is FQNEAQ (reference sequence). CDR3 length equals 15 residues. Trimming removed 6 bases at V and 1 base at J, with 10 bases between. This CDR3 reads CASRVSGSGANVLTF. The DNA of the CDR3 is TGTGCCAGCAGGGTCTCGGGGTCTGGGGCCAACGTCCTGACTTTC.

This sequence joins TRBV6-5 and TRBJ1-4; D perhaps matches TRBD1 (5 bases). CDR1 is MNHEY, CDR2 SVGAGI, per germline. This CDR3 comprises 16 residues. V was trimmed by 2 bases and J by 6 bases, leaving 16 bases between them. The CDR3 bases are TGTGCCAGCAGTTACAGAAGGGGAGGAGGAGATGAAAAACTGTTTTTT. This encodes CASSYRRGGGDEKLFF.

The gene calls are TRBV4-1 and TRBJ2-5; 10 nucleotides match TRBD2. V gave up 2 bases and J gave up 2 bases; unmatched junction bases: 8. This CDR3 has 17 amino acids. Germline assignment: CDR1 MGHRA and CDR2 YSYEKL. CDR3 amino acids: CASSQKREGRQQETQYF. As DNA, the CDR3 is TGCGCCAGCAGCCAAAAGCGGGAGGGCCGTCAACAAGAGACCCAGTACTTC.

The rearrangement joins TRBV5-1 to TRBJ2-1; possibly TRBD1 for D (7 bases). The germline V gene has CDR1 SGHRS and CDR2 YFSETQ. CDR3 length: 15 amino acids. V lost 5 bases and J lost 4, with 16 bases in between. The CDR3 DNA follows: TGCGCCAGCAGGGAAGTTCAGGGGGGATACAATGAGCAGTTCTTC. This sequence encodes CASREVQGGYNEQFF.

V and J are TRBV9 and TRBJ2-2; D not certain. V was pared by 0 bases and J by 5 bases, with 8 bases between. The germline CDR1 and CDR2 sequences are SGDLS and YYNGEE. The CDR3 length is 14 residues. CDR3 loop: CASSVAMGTGELFF. CDR3 coding DNA: TGTGCCAGCAGCGTAGCTATGGGAACCGGGGAGCTGTTTTTT.

V is TRBV29-1 and J is TRBJ2-1; D possibly corresponds to TRBD2 (6 bases). Germline V gene sequence: CDR1 SQVTM, CDR2 ANQGSEA. The V and J ends lost 6 bases and 8 bases respectively, with 17 bases between them. CDR3 length: 13 residues. The CDR3 reads CSVRDGSPDEQFF. CDR3 DNA sequence: TGCAGCGTCAGGGACGGGAGTCCCGATGAGCAGTTCTTC.

The V gene is TRBV1, the J gene TRBJ2-1; the D segment call TRBD2 is taken from the table without a DNA check. TRBV1 is a documented pseudogene. CDR3 size: 18 residues. CDR3 bases: TGCACCAGCAGCCTCCGCCTCATAGCGGGAGGGCCGTACAATGAGCAGTTCTTC. It specifies CTSSLRLIAGGPYNEQFF.

The V gene is TRBV28, the J gene TRBJ2-1, with 13 bases fitting TRBD2. The germline V gene encodes CDR1 MDHEN and CDR2 SYDVKM. J was trimmed by 8 bases and V by 1 base; bases with no gene match: 8. The CDR3 loop spans 17 amino acids. The CDR3 loop reads CASSLSLGLAGRDEQFF. Here the CDR3 DNA reads TGTGCCAGCAGTTTATCCCTGGGACTAGCGGGACGCGATGAGCAGTTCTTC.